The 29 T cell receptor beta chains in this list originate from one sample, sequenced in a study of human T cells and chemical hapten exposure. Time point: pre-sensitization, week 0. Documented treatment: therapeutic diphenylcyclopropenone sensitization with weekly scalp DPC. Each CDR3 protein is one row after TCRdb ran MiXCR on the RACE reads. The table shows 300,000 to 450,000 distinct CDR3 sequences, with roughly 5.3% occurring only once. The specimen was whole blood, collected in connection with sensitization to the hapten diphenylcyclopropenone (DPC). The receptors derive from a woman in her 50s with alopecia areata. Some clones in this sample may be carry-over from other donors' samples.

This clonotype was counted many times. The CDR3 bases are TGTGCCAGCAGGATGGGGACAGGGGGCGACTCACCCCTCCACTTT. As protein: CASRMGTGGDSPLHF. J is TRBJ1-6 and V is TRBV6-1; TRBD1 matches at 12 bases. The V gene's germline CDR1 is MNHNS and CDR2 SASEGT. This CDR3 is 15 amino acids long. V lost 6 bases to trimming and J lost 10 bases; unmatched junction nucleotides: 7.

This clonotype was counted at least ten times. The V call is TRBV29-1, the J call TRBJ1-1; 7 nucleotides line up with TRBD1. V was pared by 6 bases and J by 0 bases, with 1 base of the junction left unmatched. CDR3 length: 12 residues. The germline V gene has CDR1 SQVTM and CDR2 ANQGSEA. The CDR3 region has the DNA TGCAGCGTGACAGGGATGAACACTGAAGCTTTCTTT. Translated, it gives CSVTGMNTEAFF.

The CDR3 bases are TGTGCCAGCAGTGAAAGCAGGGGCCCCACTGAAGCTTTCTTT. This translates into CASSESRGPTEAFF. J is TRBJ1-1 and V is TRBV2; possible D gene TRBD1, 6 bases. CDR3 length equals 14 residues. Germline assignment: CDR1 SNHLY and CDR2 FYNNEI. V gave up 2 bases and J gave up 4 bases, with 11 bases separating them.

This clonotype has more than one count but fewer than ten. The chain employs TRBV12-3 or TRBV12-4 and TRBJ1-1; the D gene is possibly TRBD1 (5 bases). V gave up 5 bases and J gave up 0 bases, with 13 bases separating them. The CDR3 is 15 amino acids. Here the CDR3 reads CASSPGGTMNTEAFF. CDR3 sequence (DNA): TGTGCCAGCAGTCCCGGGGGTACCATGAACACTGAAGCTTTCTTT.

V gene TRBV12-3 or TRBV12-4 combines with J gene TRBJ2-5, with 11 nucleotides matching TRBD2. Trimming took 4 bases from V and 5 from J; bases not matched to a gene: 3. The CDR3 is made up of 14 amino acids. CDR3 residues: CASSSSGGFETQYF. CDR3 in DNA: TGTGCCAGCAGTTCTAGCGGGGGGTTCGAGACCCAGTACTTC.

This clonotype was counted between two and nine times. The chain employs TRBV7-9 and TRBJ1-4, with unresolved D. The V gene lost 5 bases and the J gene lost 7 bases, with 8 bases spanning the gap. CDR1 SEHNR and CDR2 FQNEAQ come from the germline V gene (reference sequence). This CDR3 region has 12 residues. CDR3 region: CASSGNGEKLFF. For the CDR3, the DNA is TGTGCCAGCAGCGGAAACGGTGAAAAACTGTTTTTT.

The J gene is TRBJ2-1, the V gene TRBV2; D remains ambiguous. CDR3 size: 12 residues. V lost 6 bases and J 4 bases, leaving 7 bases between the germline ends. Looked up from germline, CDR1 is SNHLY and CDR2 is FYNNEI. The CDR3 DNA reads TGTGCCAGCAGCGAGAGGTACAATGAGCAGTTCTTC. It codes for CASSERYNEQFF.

This clonotype was found many times. The chain couples TRBV7-2 to TRBJ2-3; D gene uncertain. V lost 5 bases and J lost 5, with 14 bases in between. CDR1 is SGHTA, CDR2 FQGNSA, per germline. The CDR3 sequence is 14 residues long. The CDR3 is CASSTPPLGDTQYF. CDR3 sequence (DNA): TGTGCCAGCAGCACGCCTCCCCTCGGAGATACGCAGTATTTT.

This clonotype showed up many times. V is TRBV4-2 and J is TRBJ2-7; 10 bases map to TRBD2. CDR1 is LGHNA and CDR2 is YNFKEQ in the germline V gene. V was clipped by 5 bases and J by 5 bases; unmatched bases: 15. CDR3 length: 17 residues. CDR3 in DNA: TGTGCCAGCAGCTATTCAGCGGGGGGGGCCAAGAAGGACGAGCAGTACTTC. Residues: CASSYSAGGAKKDEQYF.

This clonotype showed up many times. This chain joins TRBV24-1 and TRBJ2-1; no clear D gene. Trimming removed 5 bases at V and 7 bases at J, with 14 bases between. This CDR3 contains 14 residues. Germline CDR1 and CDR2: KGHDR and SFDVKD. The CDR3 coding sequence is TGTGCCACCAGTGTAATCAGCGCAGGTAATGAGCAGTTCTTC. The encoded protein is CATSVISAGNEQFF.

The genes are TRBV20-1 and TRBJ2-1; 13 nucleotides align to TRBD2. Unmatched junction bases numbered 4, after V lost 3 bases and J lost 5 bases. CDR1 and CDR2 (germline): DFQATT, SNEGSKA (reference sequence). The CDR3 totals 15 residues. CDR3 nucleotides: TGCAGTGCTAGTGCTACTAGCGGGGGGGACAATGAGCAGTTCTTC. Protein sequence: CSASATSGGDNEQFF.

This chain joins TRBV5-1 and TRBJ2-3, with a possible D match to TRBD2 (7 bases). V lost 7 bases and J lost 0, with 15 bases in between. The CDR3 extends over 15 amino acids. CDR1 is SGHRS, CDR2 YFSETQ, per germline. As DNA, the CDR3 is TGCGCCAGCCACAAGAGGGGGGGCAGCACAGATACGCAGTATTTT. This sequence encodes CASHKRGGSTDTQYF.

This clonotype was observed at least ten times. The V call is TRBV6-5, the J call TRBJ1-1, with TRBD1 as a possible D gene (6 bases). From germline, CDR1 is MNHEY and CDR2 SVGAGI. The CDR3 totals 11 residues. V lost 7 bases and J lost 13, with 16 bases in between. CDR3 region: CASTQGNGDFF. CDR3 in DNA: TGTGCCAGCACTCAGGGGAACGGTGATTTCTTT.

This clonotype came up many times. The chain has TRBV29-1 and TRBJ2-5, with a possible D match to TRBD1 (6 bases). From germline, CDR1 is SQVTM and CDR2 ANQGSEA. V lost 4 bases and J 1 base, leaving 13 bases between the germline ends. The CDR3 totals 14 residues. The chain's CDR3 is CSVVGGHFQETQYF. Here the CDR3 DNA reads TGCAGCGTTGTTGGGGGACACTTCCAAGAGACCCAGTACTTC.

This clonotype was counted only a few times. V and J are TRBV2 and TRBJ1-1, with 10 bases matching TRBD1. V lost 4 bases, J lost 4 bases, and 3 bases stayed unmatched. CDR1 and CDR2 from the germline V gene are SNHLY and FYNNEI. The CDR3 contains 14 residues. This CDR3 reads CASSGGTGATEAFF. In DNA form, the CDR3 reads TGTGCCAGCAGTGGAGGGACAGGGGCCACTGAAGCTTTCTTT.

The table lists this clonotype with many counts. The rearrangement joins TRBV29-1 to TRBJ2-5; 9 nucleotides line up with TRBD1. The germline CDR1 and CDR2 sequences are SQVTM and ANQGSEA. With V trimmed by 7 bases and J by 6 bases, 3 bases remained unmatched. This CDR3 is 11 amino acids long. CDR3: CSGDRGKTQYF. CDR3 bases: TGCAGCGGTGACAGGGGGAAGACCCAGTACTTC. The entire variable domain, with the rest obtained from reference TRBV29-1 and TRBJ2-5, is as follows: SAVISQKPSRDICQRGTSLTIQCQVDSQVTMMFWYRQQPGQSLTLIATANQGSEATYESGFVIDKFPISRPNLTFSTLTVSNMSPEDSSIYLCSGDRGKTQYFGPGTRLLVL.

At least ten counts were recorded for this clonotype. The genes are TRBV7-9 and TRBJ2-1; perhaps D is TRBD1 or TRBD2 (5 bases each). V shed 4 bases and J shed 13 bases, with 14 bases lying between them. CDR3 length: 12 residues. CDR1 and CDR2 (germline): SEHNR, FQNEAQ (reference sequence). The CDR3 coding sequence is TGTGCCAGCAGCTCATGGGGACCCCATCAGTTCTTC. Amino acid sequence: CASSSWGPHQFF.

The sample holds a few counts of this clonotype. The chain recombines TRBV5-1 with TRBJ2-1, with D tentatively TRBD1 or TRBD2 (5 bases each). Trimming stripped 0 bases from V and 9 bases from J, with 16 bases between. This CDR3 comprises 15 residues. The germline CDR1 and CDR2 sequences are SGHRS and YFSETQ. CDR3 bases: TGCGCCAGCAGCTTGGGACAGCCGAGGGACGGTGAGCAGTTCTTC. Translated, it gives CASSLGQPRDGEQFF.

The chain recombines TRBV3-1 with TRBJ2-7; TRBD2 is a possible D gene (5 bases). The germline V gene encodes CDR1 LGHDT and CDR2 YNNKEL (reference sequence). V gave up 1 base and J gave up 7 bases, with 14 bases separating them. The CDR3 runs 14 residues. CDR3 nucleotides: TGTGCCAGCAGCCAAGCGCTGCTGCCGGGGGAGCAGTACTTC. This sequence encodes CASSQALLPGEQYF.

The chain combines TRBV7-9 with TRBJ2-5, with unresolved D. The germline V and J ends were trimmed by 5 bases and 1 base, with 14 bases remaining between them. From germline, CDR1 is SEHNR and CDR2 FQNEAQ (reference sequence). This CDR3 has 15 amino acids. The DNA for the CDR3 is TGTGCCAGCAGCGCCCCGGACCTTCGCCAAGAGACCCAGTACTTC. This translates into CASSAPDLRQETQYF.

There are a few counts of this clonotype. V usage is TRBV10-3 and J usage is TRBJ2-3; D unresolved. The germline V and J ends were trimmed by 6 bases and 6 bases, with 16 bases remaining between them. The germline V gene has CDR1 ENHRY and CDR2 SYGVKD. The CDR3 consists of 14 residues. As DNA, the CDR3 is TGTGCCATCAGGCCAGCGCAGCAGATTGATACGCAGTATTTT. It is translated as CAIRPAQQIDTQYF.

The chain has TRBV7-2 and TRBJ1-1, with 7 bases identical to TRBD1. The CDR3 consists of 14 residues. Trimming at V came to 11 bases and at J to 5 bases, leaving 14 bases not matched to a gene. CDR1 is SGHTA, CDR2 FQGNSA, per germline. CDR3 sequence (DNA): TGTGCCGCCCTTGAAAGACAGGGAGGAACTGAAGCTTTCTTT. Translation gives CAALERQGGTEAFF.

The V call is TRBV20-1, the J call TRBJ2-6; TRBD1 or TRBD2 may be the D gene (6 bases each). CDR3 size: 14 residues. V was pared by 5 bases and J by 2 bases, with 10 bases between. CDR1 and CDR2 (germline): DFQATT, SNEGSKA (reference sequence). CDR3 in DNA: TGCAGTGCTGGAGGGGGGACTGGGGCCAACGTCCTGACTTTC. Amino acid sequence: CSAGGGTGANVLTF.

In this sample, this clonotype turned up a few times. J is TRBJ2-2 and V is TRBV24-1; 10 bases align to TRBD1. This CDR3 spans 16 amino acids. The germline gives CDR1 KGHDR, CDR2 SFDVKD. Germline trimming cut 3 bases from V and 4 bases from J; bases unmatched to any gene: 4. CDR3 protein: CATSDRGQGPTGELFF. The CDR3 coding sequence is TGTGCCACCAGTGATAGGGGACAGGGGCCCACCGGGGAGCTGTTTTTT.

This clonotype was recorded at least ten times. The chain has TRBV7-8 and TRBJ2-1, with TRBD2 identical over 9 bases. CDR3 size: 17 residues. CDR1 is SGHVS, CDR2 FQNEAQ, per germline. Trimming at V came to 1 base and at J to 9 bases, leaving 13 bases not matched to a gene. The CDR3, as DNA: TGTGCCAGCAGCTTAGAGTGGGCGTGGCGGGAGGGGATTGAGCAGTTCTTC. It is translated as CASSLEWAWREGIEQFF.

This clonotype appeared many times. The J gene is TRBJ1-1, the V gene TRBV6-4; D unresolved. There are 13 residues in the CDR3. Germline V gives CDR1 MRHNA, CDR2 SNTAGT. Deletions cut 3 bases from V and 3 bases from J, with 8 bases between. The CDR3 coding sequence is TGTGCCAGCAGTGAAGACGGAGACACTGAAGCTTTCTTT. The encoded protein is CASSEDGDTEAFF.

This clonotype appeared many times. The V gene is TRBV2, the J gene TRBJ1-1; a possible D gene is TRBD1 (5 bases). Germline V gives CDR1 SNHLY, CDR2 FYNNEI. Trimming took off 8 bases at V and 6 bases at J, with 10 bases between the two ends. This CDR3 contains 11 residues. In nucleotides, the CDR3 is TGTGCCAGCCAAATGGGGCCTGAAGCTTTCTTT. Protein sequence: CASQMGPEAFF.

This sequence joins TRBV4-1 and TRBJ1-1; D gene uncertain. CDR3 length equals 14 residues. Per the germline V gene, CDR1 is MGHRA and CDR2 is YSYEKL. V lost 4 bases to trimming and J lost 6 bases, with 15 bases between them. Here the CDR3 DNA reads TGCGCCAGCAGCCCGTTCTCCCCCAACTCTGAAGCTTTCTTT. Translated, it gives CASSPFSPNSEAFF.

This clonotype was recorded many times. The chain links TRBV6-5 to TRBJ1-4; TRBD1 aligns across 8 bases. Germline V gene sequence: CDR1 MNHEY, CDR2 SVGAGI. Trimming at V came to 4 bases and at J to 8 bases, leaving 6 bases not matched to a gene. CDR3 length: 14 amino acids. The CDR3 is CASSSGTGREKLFF. CDR3 nucleotide sequence: TGTGCCAGCAGTTCCGGGACAGGTAGAGAAAAACTGTTTTTT.